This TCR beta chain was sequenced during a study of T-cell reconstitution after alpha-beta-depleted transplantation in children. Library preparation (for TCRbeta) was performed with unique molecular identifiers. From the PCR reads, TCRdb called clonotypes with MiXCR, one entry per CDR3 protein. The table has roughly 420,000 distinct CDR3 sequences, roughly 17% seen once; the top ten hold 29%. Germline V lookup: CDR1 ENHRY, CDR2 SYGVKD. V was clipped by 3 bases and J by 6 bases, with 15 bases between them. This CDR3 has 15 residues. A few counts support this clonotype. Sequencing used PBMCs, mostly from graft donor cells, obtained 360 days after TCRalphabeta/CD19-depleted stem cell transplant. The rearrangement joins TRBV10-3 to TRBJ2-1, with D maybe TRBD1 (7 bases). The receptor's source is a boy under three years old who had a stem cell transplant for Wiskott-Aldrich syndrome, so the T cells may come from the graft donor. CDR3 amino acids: CAISEPGQGGNEQFF. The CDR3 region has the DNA TGTGCCATCAGTGAACCCGGCCAGGGGGGCAATGAGCAGTTCTTC.